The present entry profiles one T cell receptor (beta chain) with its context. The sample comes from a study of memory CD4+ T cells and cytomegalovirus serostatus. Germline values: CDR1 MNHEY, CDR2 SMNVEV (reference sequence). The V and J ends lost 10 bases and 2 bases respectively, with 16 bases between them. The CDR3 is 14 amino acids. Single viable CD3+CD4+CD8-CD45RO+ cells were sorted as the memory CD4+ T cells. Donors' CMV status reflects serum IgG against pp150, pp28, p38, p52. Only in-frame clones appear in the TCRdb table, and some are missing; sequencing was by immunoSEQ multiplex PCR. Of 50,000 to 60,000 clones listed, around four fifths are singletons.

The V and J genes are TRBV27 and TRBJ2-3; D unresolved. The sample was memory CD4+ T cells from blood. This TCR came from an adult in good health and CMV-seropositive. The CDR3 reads CATSESGPTDTQYF. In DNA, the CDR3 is TGTGCCACCTCCGAAAGTGGACCCACAGATACGCAGTATTTT.